This TCR beta chain was documented in a study of cytomegalovirus exposure and HLA in healthy donors. General study results and limits: Reported performance of the classifier showed diagnosis of cytomegalovirus status with high specificity and sensitivity.

Per the germline V gene, CDR1 is DFQATT and CDR2 is SNEGSKA (reference sequence). The V end lost 1 base, the J end lost 2 bases, and 3 bases lay between the germline ends. The CDR3 loop spans 11 amino acids. The PCR made use of 60 Vbeta and 13 Jbeta primers. Assay used: immunoSEQ multiplex PCR; TCRdb lists only in-frame clones, some missing. The sample records around 200,000 clones, 70% to 80% being singletons. Turning to this clone: What it binds is not known.

The chain uses TRBV20-1 and TRBJ2-7, with unresolved D. Sequences were obtained from PBMCs. The receptor comes from a woman in her 30s in good health and CMV-seropositive. Here the CDR3 reads CSARGPYEQYF. CDR3 nucleotides: TGCAGTGCTAGAGGGCCCTACGAGCAGTACTTC.